The 23 T cell receptor beta chains in this list originate from one sample, sequenced in a study of blood T cells in healthy people across ages. Primers used in a second PCR of roughly 7 to 11 cycles were a sample-barcoded 5' primer and a J-beta primer mix. TCRdb fed the 5' RACE reads into MiXCR, producing one record per CDR3 protein. The sample contains over 1,500,000 distinct CDR3 sequences, about 49% of which appear only once. The sequenced material came from blood. These receptor sequences come from a woman in her 40s in good health.

The J gene is TRBJ2-7, the V gene TRBV20-1, with D uncertain. In germline, CDR1 is DFQATT, CDR2 SNEGSKA (reference sequence). Deletions cut 0 bases from V and 10 bases from J, with 10 bases between. The CDR3 is 11 residues long. CDR3 in DNA: TGCAGTGCTAGAGATTCCCCCTCTCAGTACTTC. This sequence encodes CSARDSPSQYF.

The chain links TRBV9 to TRBJ1-1; D may be TRBD1 (6 bases). The germline V gene encodes CDR1 SGDLS and CDR2 YYNGEE. The CDR3 sequence is 15 residues long. V dropped 1 base and J dropped 1 base, with 11 bases sitting between them. The CDR3: CASSVLTGGNTEAFF. The CDR3 DNA follows: TGTGCCAGCAGCGTACTGACAGGTGGGAACACTGAAGCTTTCTTT.

This clonotype was recorded a few times. V gene TRBV29-1 combines with J gene TRBJ2-5; D uncertain. The V gene's germline CDR1 is SQVTM and CDR2 ANQGSEA. The V end lost 1 base, the J end lost 5 bases, and 8 bases lay between the germline ends. The CDR3 contains 12 residues. This CDR3 is CSVEGDTETQYF. As DNA, the CDR3 is TGCAGCGTTGAAGGAGACACGGAGACCCAGTACTTC.

The table lists this clonotype with a few counts. The chain recombines TRBV19 with TRBJ2-4; TRBD1 might be the D (6 bases). This CDR3 spans 15 amino acids. Germline V lookup: CDR1 LNHDA, CDR2 SQIVND (reference sequence). Trimming pared 5 bases from V and 3 bases from J, leaving 14 bases between. CDR3 protein: CASSRQGSGKNIQYF. For the CDR3, the DNA is TGTGCCAGTAGTCGCCAGGGGAGTGGCAAAAACATTCAGTACTTC.

The gene calls are TRBV7-2 and TRBJ2-3, with 10 bases aligning to TRBD2. CDR3 length equals 20 residues. V gave up 2 bases and J gave up 3 bases; unmatched junction bases: 17. CDR1 SGHTA and CDR2 FQGNSA come from the germline V gene. CDR3 in amino acids: CASSLFSRAGGPSGTDTQYF. The CDR3, as DNA: TGTGCCAGCAGCTTATTCTCGAGAGCGGGGGGGCCGAGTGGTACAGATACGCAGTATTTT.

The gene calls are TRBV5-1 and TRBJ2-1; D gene uncertain. The CDR3 loop spans 16 amino acids. Germline V gene data show CDR1 as SGHRS and CDR2 as YFSETQ. V lost 2 bases and J 1 base, leaving 13 bases between the germline ends. The CDR3 loop reads CASSFGATSSYNEQFF. The CDR3 DNA is TGCGCCAGCAGCTTCGGTGCGACCTCTTCCTACAATGAGCAGTTCTTC.

As regards this clonotype: A junction end diverges from the germline sequence, so it may reflect a read error. The chain links TRBV6-6 to TRBJ1-2; D may be TRBD1 (6 bases). This CDR3 is 14 amino acids long. In germline, CDR1 is MNHNY, CDR2 SVGAGI (reference sequence). CDR3: CASSYEGGGYGYAF. CDR3 DNA: TGTGCCAGCAGTTACGAAGGGGGTGGCTATGGCTACGCCTTC.

This clonotype came up many times. The chain is built from TRBV14 and TRBJ2-7; 9 bases are shared with TRBD2. This CDR3 has 17 amino acids. Germline CDR1 is SGHDN and CDR2 is FVKESK. The V gene end was trimmed by 3 bases and the J gene end by 3 bases; junction bases not matched to a gene: 12. The CDR3 DNA reads TGTGCCAGCAGCCATACCCCCCTAGCGGGGAGCTTCTACGAGCAGTACTTC. It encodes CASSHTPLAGSFYEQYF.

The gene calls are TRBV2 and TRBJ1-2; possibly TRBD1 for D (6 bases). The CDR3 is made up of 15 amino acids. Germline V gene sequence: CDR1 SNHLY, CDR2 FYNNEI. Deletions cut 1 base from V and 4 bases from J, with 13 bases between. CDR3 region: CASSEGRQVPYGYTF. CDR3 coding DNA: TGTGCCAGCAGTGAAGGGCGACAGGTACCCTATGGCTACACCTTC.

The chain couples TRBV20-1 to TRBJ2-3; D may be TRBD2 (6 bases). CDR3 size: 13 residues. Germline V CDR1 and CDR2: DFQATT, SNEGSKA (reference sequence). V was cut by 7 bases and J by 3 bases, with 14 bases left in between. The CDR3 here is CSGGAGLTDTQYF. CDR3 nucleotide sequence: TGCAGTGGAGGGGCGGGATTGACAGATACGCAGTATTTT.

The chain is built from TRBV12-3 or TRBV12-4 and TRBJ1-6; 8 bases agree with TRBD1. The V segment lost 4 bases and the J segment 9 bases; nucleotides outside the gene matches: 8. This CDR3 comprises 15 residues. The DNA for the CDR3 is TGTGCCAGCAGTTCTCTCGGGACAGGTGGTTCACCCCTCCACTTT. The encoded protein is CASSSLGTGGSPLHF.

This clonotype appeared a few times. J is TRBJ2-7 and V is TRBV28; 12 bases fit TRBD2. In germline, CDR1 is MDHEN, CDR2 SYDVKM. There are 18 residues in the CDR3. The V and J ends lost 4 bases and 0 bases, in that order; junction bases with no gene match: 10. CDR3 DNA: TGTGCCAGCAGTTCCCGCGGCGGACTAGCGGGGAGCTCCTACGAGCAGTACTTC. Its translation is CASSSRGGLAGSSYEQYF.

V and J are TRBV10-1 and TRBJ2-7; tentatively, D is TRBD2 (6 bases). The CDR3 extends over 13 amino acids. Germline V gene lookup returns CDR1 WNHNN and CDR2 SYGVQD (reference sequence). Trimming stripped 6 bases from V and 7 bases from J, with 16 bases between. DNA of the CDR3: TGCGCCAGCAGCGAAGTACAGGCGGGGGAGCAGTACTTC. Its translation: CASSEVQAGEQYF.

The V gene is TRBV20-1, the J gene TRBJ1-2; TRBD1 matches 7 bases. The junction had 11 bases not matched to a gene; V was cut back by 4 bases and J by 6 bases. Germline V gene lookup returns CDR1 DFQATT and CDR2 SNEGSKA (reference sequence). The CDR3 covers 14 residues. CDR3 region: CSATGQHLGNGYTF. In DNA form, the CDR3 reads TGCAGTGCTACGGGACAGCACCTAGGTAATGGCTACACCTTC.

The chain couples TRBV5-6 to TRBJ2-1; possible D gene TRBD1, 5 bases. The V and J ends lost 2 bases and 8 bases respectively, with 14 bases between them. The CDR3 spans 14 residues. CDR1 and CDR2 from the germline V gene are SGHDT and YYEEEE. The chain's CDR3 is CASSLGAVFDEQFF. Written as DNA, the CDR3 is TGTGCCAGCAGCTTAGGGGCAGTATTTGATGAGCAGTTCTTC.

The CDR3 loop is CASSSEGRWFSYNEQYF. The CDR3 region has the DNA TGTGCCAGCAGTTCAGAGGGACGGTGGTTTTCCTACAATGAGCAGTACTTC. V usage is TRBV6-8 and J usage is TRBJ2-1; TRBD1 or TRBD2 may be the D gene (5 bases each). The J call may be faulty, since TRBJ2-7 better matches the DNA end. This CDR3 is 17 amino acids long. Germline V lookup: CDR1 MNHGY, CDR2 SAAAGT.

This clonotype came up a few times. The chain uses TRBV4-2 and TRBJ2-5, with D hard to call. The CDR3 has 15 amino acids. Germline V CDR1 and CDR2: LGHNA, YNFKEQ. Trimming shortened V by 6 bases and J by 0 bases, and 14 bases separated the two germline ends. The CDR3 here is CASSHWLGNQETQYF. Here the CDR3 DNA reads TGTGCCAGCAGTCATTGGCTCGGCAACCAAGAGACCCAGTACTTC.

This clonotype occurred once. This chain connects TRBV4-1 to TRBJ2-4; D tentatively reads TRBD1 or TRBD2 (5 bases each). Gene TRBJ2-7 matches the end of the DNA better, so the J call may be wrong. The CDR3 has 17 amino acids. In germline, CDR1 is MGHRA, CDR2 YSYEKL. The CDR3 protein is CASSQDPAGTQTYEQYF. The CDR3 DNA sequence: TGCGCCAGCAGCCAAGATCCTGCCGGGACGCAGACCTACGAGCAGTACTTC.

The genes are TRBV10-3 and TRBJ1-1, with a weak D call TRBD1 (6 bases). CDR1 is ENHRY, CDR2 SYGVKD, per germline. There are 19 residues in the CDR3. Trimming stripped 2 bases from V and 1 base from J, with 23 bases between. For the CDR3, the DNA is TGTGCCATCAGTGAGCCCGGAGTGGGGCAGGGGAGGGGGAACACTGAAGCTTTCTTT. It translates to CAISEPGVGQGRGNTEAFF.

This clonotype has a handful of counts. V gene TRBV20-1 combines with J gene TRBJ2-1, with 7 bases identical to TRBD2. The CDR3 sequence is 15 residues long. With V trimmed by 6 bases and J by 3 bases, 11 bases remained unmatched. CDR1 is DFQATT and CDR2 is SNEGSKA in the germline V gene (reference sequence). The CDR3 bases are TGCAGTGCCATAAAGCGGGAAAAACTCTACAATGAGCAGTTCTTC. Translating it yields CSAIKREKLYNEQFF.

CDR3 loop: CSVKIGGDYYNEQYF. Here the CDR3 DNA reads TGCAGCGTTAAAATAGGGGGTGATTACTACAATGAGCAGTACTTC. This chain joins TRBV29-1 and TRBJ2-1, with D possibly TRBD1 on 6 matching bases. The tail of the sequence fits TRBJ2-7 better, so the J call may be wrong. Germline values: CDR1 SQVTM, CDR2 ANQGSEA. This CDR3 comprises 15 residues.

The table lists this clonotype with a few counts. The genes are TRBV2 and TRBJ2-6; D perhaps matches TRBD2 (5 bases). This CDR3 region has 17 residues. Germline CDR1 SNHLY, CDR2 FYNNEI. V was pared by 7 bases and J by 0 bases, with 16 bases between. CDR3 nucleotide sequence: TGTGCCAGCACCCAAGGGAGTGGACTCTCTGGGGCCAACGTCCTGACTTTC. It codes for CASTQGSGLSGANVLTF.

Here the CDR3 reads CSAVGQSRADTQYF. Here the CDR3 DNA reads TGCAGTGCTGTCGGACAGTCAAGGGCAGATACGCAGTATTTT. V gene TRBV20-1 combines with J gene TRBJ2-3; D perhaps matches TRBD1 (6 bases). Trimming pared 5 bases from V and 4 bases from J, leaving 16 bases between. CDR3 size: 14 residues. Looked up from germline, CDR1 is DFQATT and CDR2 is SNEGSKA (reference sequence).